These 10 T cell receptor beta chains came from one sample sequenced in a study of blood T cell repertoires in COVID-19 (dated by TCRdb to about 2020). Library preparation used the immunoSEQ multiplex PCR assay. In TCRdb, the immuneACCESS table is reduced to in-frame sequences with V and J assigned. These tables do not hold every clone; where another copy was compared, an unresolved V gene accounts for under half, and the others remain unexplained. This sample is represented by 200,000 to 250,000 clones; around 82% of them were singletons. Nearly 5% of the sample lies in the top ten. What was sequenced was PBMCs or T cells enriched from blood (not recorded which). These receptors were obtained from a woman in her forties or fifties who had been exposed to COVID-19.

V and J are TRBV4-3 and TRBJ2-7; 8 positions agree with TRBD1. V was pared by 2 bases and J by 6 bases, with 6 bases of the junction left unmatched. The CDR3 is 14 residues long. From germline, CDR1 is LGHNA and CDR2 YSLEER. In nucleotides, the CDR3 is TGCGCCAGCAGCCAACTCCAGGGGGCTAGCGAGCAGTACTTC. The encoded protein is CASSQLQGASEQYF.

The chain is built from TRBV27 and TRBJ1-6; perhaps TRBD1 as D (5 bases). The germline V and J ends were trimmed by 4 bases and 5 bases, with 18 bases remaining between them. Germline V gene lookup returns CDR1 MNHEY and CDR2 SMNVEV (reference sequence). This CDR3 is 17 amino acids long. DNA for the CDR3: TGTGCCAGCAGTTCAAGAGGCAGGGAAAGGAATAATTCACCCCTCCACTTT. Encoded protein: CASSSRGRERNNSPLHF.

CDR3 sequence: CASRSRSAPNSNYGYTF. CDR3 sequence (DNA): TGCGCCAGCAGAAGCAGGTCGGCCCCGAACTCAAACTATGGCTACACCTTC. The V and J genes are TRBV10-1 and TRBJ1-2; D ambiguous. CDR1 and CDR2 from the germline V gene are WNHNN and SYGVQD (reference sequence). V lost 6 bases and J lost 2, with 22 bases in between. The CDR3 length is 17 residues.

The gene calls are TRBV7-9 and TRBJ1-4; no clear D gene. Trimming left V 2 bases short and J 4 bases short, with 8 bases between. CDR3 length equals 14 residues. CDR1 is SEHNR, CDR2 FQNEAQ, per germline (reference sequence). CDR3 DNA: TGTGCCAGCAGCTTAAACAGTTATAATGAAAAACTGTTTTTT. It is translated as CASSLNSYNEKLFF.

J is TRBJ1-1 and V is TRBV7-3; possibly TRBD1 for D (5 bases). The V end was cut by 0 bases, the J end by 5 bases, with 10 bases between. This CDR3 is 14 amino acids long. Germline V gene lookup returns CDR1 SGHTA and CDR2 FQGTGA. The CDR3 spells CASSLTGLQTEAFF. CDR3 bases: TGTGCCAGCAGCTTAACGGGACTACAAACTGAAGCTTTCTTT.

This clone was recorded once. The chain carries TRBV19 and TRBJ1-4, with D maybe TRBD1 (6 bases). The ends were cut back, 5 bases at V and 7 bases at J, with 14 bases in the middle. The germline gives CDR1 LNHDA, CDR2 SQIVND (reference sequence). CDR3 length: 14 amino acids. CDR3 residues: CASSPPGHSEKLFF. CDR3 DNA sequence: TGTGCCAGTAGTCCCCCGGGACATAGTGAAAAACTGTTTTTT.

V usage is TRBV19 and J usage is TRBJ2-2; 9 bases are a match to TRBD1. Germline loops: CDR1 LNHDA, CDR2 SQIVND (reference sequence). Trimming took 5 bases from V and 6 from J; bases not matched to a gene: 7. This CDR3 has 15 residues. This chain's CDR3 is CASSVRQGVSGELFF. CDR3 coding DNA: TGTGCCAGTAGTGTCCGACAGGGGGTCTCCGGGGAGCTGTTTTTT. Combining the CDR3 with reference TRBV19 and TRBJ2-2 gives the whole variable domain DGGITQSPKYLFRKEGQNVTLSCEQNLNHDAMYWYRQDPGQGLRLIYYSQIVNDFQKGDIAEGYSVSREKKESFPLTVTSAQKNPTAFYLCASSVRQGVSGELFFGEGSRLTVL.

CDR3 amino acids: CASKEGERAFGFEQYF. In DNA form, the CDR3 reads TGTGCCAGTAAGGAAGGCGAGAGGGCCTTCGGTTTTGAGCAGTACTTC. The V and J genes are TRBV19 and TRBJ2-7; possibly TRBD2 for D (5 bases). CDR1 and CDR2 from the germline V gene are LNHDA and SQIVND (reference sequence). Trimming took off 7 bases at V and 7 bases at J, with 26 bases between the two ends. The CDR3 is made up of 16 amino acids. The full variable domain, its missing parts supplied by reference TRBV19 and TRBJ2-7, is DGGITQSPKYLFRKEGQNVTLSCEQNLNHDAMYWYRQDPGQGLRLIYYSQIVNDFQKGDIAEGYSVSREKKESFPLTVTSAQKNPTAFYLCASKEGERAFGFEQYFGPGTRLTVT.

CDR3 loop: CASSPYLDTEAFF. DNA of the CDR3: TGTGCCAGCAGCCCGTATCTCGACACTGAAGCTTTCTTT. This chain connects TRBV12-3 or TRBV12-4 to TRBJ1-1; D not certain. Trimming shortened V by 6 bases and J by 3 bases, and 11 bases separated the two germline ends. CDR3 length: 13 amino acids.

This chain links TRBV19 with TRBJ2-1, with 8 bases aligning to TRBD2. Losses at the gene ends were 5 bases for V and 11 bases for J; bases not matched to a gene: 17. This CDR3 comprises 16 residues. In germline, CDR1 is LNHDA, CDR2 SQIVND (reference sequence). For the CDR3, the DNA is TGTGCCAGTAGTTCCCCCCGGTCGACTAGCGTGGAAAAGCAGTTCTTC. As protein: CASSSPRSTSVEKQFF.